A selection of T cell receptor beta chains follows, all from one sample in a study of blood T cell repertoires in COVID-19. Using immunoSEQ multiplex PCR, the repertoire was profiled, and TCRdb retains in-frame clones only, with some absent. This sample yields approximately 120,000 clones, of which 85% are seen a single time; 25% to 30% belongs to the top ten. The sequenced material came from peripheral blood. These receptors all come from a woman older than 75 with acute or convalescent COVID-19. Each CDR3 is given with its conserved first and last residue. The D gene is left open where the match is weak. Size values are once, few and many counts, or a class for expanded clones, and some rows have none.

J | size | V | D | CDR3 | DNA
TRBJ1-4 | NA | TRBV6-5 | TRBD1 | CATRGTGYEKLFF | TGTGCCACCAGGGGGACAGGCTATGAAAAACTGTTTTTT
TRBJ1-1 | NA | TRBV3-1/TRBV3-2 | NA | CASSQIQSTEAFF | TGTGCCAGCAGCCAAATACAGTCTACTGAAGCTTTCTTT
TRBJ1-1 | once | TRBV19 | NA | CASSAGSVRGSATEAFF | TGTGCCAGTAGTGCAGGCAGTGTGAGGGGGTCAGCCACTGAAGCTTTCTTT
TRBJ1-1 | NA | TRBV20-1 | NA | CSAYSGMEAFF | TGCAGTGCTTACTCCGGGATGGAAGCTTTCTTT
TRBJ1-5 | NA | TRBV19 | NA | CASSIDKGGGLRAHQPQHF | TGTGCCAGTAGTATAGATAAGGGTGGGGGACTCAGGGCGCATCAGCCCCAGCATTTT
TRBJ2-1 | NA | TRBV7-2 | TRBD2 | CASSLGGFYNEQFF | TGTGCCAGCAGCTTGGGAGGGTTCTACAATGAGCAGTTCTTC
TRBJ1-1 | NA | TRBV2 | NA | CASRDRESTEAFF | TGTGCCAGCAGGGATAGGGAGAGCACTGAAGCTTTCTTT
TRBJ2-5 | NA | TRBV9 | TRBD2 | CASSLLAGGRETQYF | TGTGCCAGCAGCCTACTAGCGGGGGGCCGGGAGACCCAGTACTTC
TRBJ1-1 | NA | TRBV7-8 | NA | CASSLTVNTEAFF | TGTGCCAGCAGCCTGACAGTTAACACTGAAGCTTTCTTT
TRBJ2-5 | NA | TRBV6-5 | NA | CASSLGGDQETQYF | TGTGCCAGCAGTTTAGGCGGGGACCAAGAGACCCAGTACTTC
TRBJ2-7 | NA | TRBV5-1 | TRBD1 | CASSLKTGWDEQYF | TGCGCCAGCAGTTTGAAGACAGGGTGGGACGAGCAGTACTTC
TRBJ2-1 | NA | TRBV29-1 | NA | CSVVRGSVNEQFF | TGCAGCGTTGTACGGGGTAGCGTTAATGAGCAGTTCTTC
TRBJ1-1 | NA | TRBV27 | NA | CASRRGSEFTEAFF | TGTGCCAGCAGAAGGGGAAGCGAGTTCACTGAAGCTTTCTTT
TRBJ1-1 | few | TRBV5-8 | TRBD1 | CASSLAGGATEAFF | TGTGCCAGCAGTTTAGCAGGGGGCGCGACTGAAGCTTTCTTT
TRBJ2-2 | NA | TRBV3-1/TRBV3-2 | NA | CASSQDPGQNTGELFF | TGTGCCAGCAGCCAAGACCCGGGACAAAACACCGGGGAGCTGTTTTTT
TRBJ2-1 | NA | TRBV9 | TRBD2 | CASSVVAGGYNEQFF | TGTGCCAGCAGCGTAGTAGCGGGGGGTTACAATGAGCAGTTCTTC
TRBJ1-2 | NA | TRBV6-5 | NA | CASRKLQGSYGYTF | TGTGCCAGCAGGAAGCTGCAGGGTTCCTATGGCTACACCTTC
TRBJ2-1 | NA | TRBV9 | TRBD2 | CASSVLSGGAVEQFF | TGTGCCAGCAGCGTCCTGAGCGGGGGGGCGGTTGAGCAGTTCTTC
TRBJ2-2 | NA | TRBV19 | NA | CASSMEGTGELFF | TGTGCCAGTAGTATGGAGGGGACCGGGGAGCTGTTTTTT
TRBJ2-5 | NA | TRBV9 | TRBD2 | CASSLGLDKTQYF | TGTGCCAGCAGCCTTGGACTAGACAAGACCCAGTACTTC
TRBJ1-5 | NA | TRBV27 | NA | CASSKGWQGNQPQHF | TGTGCCAGCAGTAAAGGGTGGCAGGGGAATCAGCCCCAGCATTTT
TRBJ1-2 | NA | TRBV6-5 | NA | CASREGYGYTF | TGTGCCAGCAGGGAGGGCTATGGCTACACCTTC
TRBJ1-3 | NA | TRBV9 | NA | CASSVEGAGNTIYF | TGTGCCAGCAGCGTAGAAGGGGCGGGAAACACCATATATTTT
TRBJ1-5 | NA | TRBV10-3 | TRBD1 | CAISRTGDSNQPQHF | TGTGCCATCAGCCGGACAGGGGATAGCAATCAGCCCCAGCATTTT
TRBJ1-1 | NA | TRBV4-2 | TRBD1 | CASSLPGTGGTEAFF | TGTGCCAGCAGCCTACCTGGGACAGGGGGGACTGAAGCTTTCTTT
TRBJ2-7 | NA | TRBV7-2 | NA | CASSSNRGGEQYF | TGTGCCAGCAGCTCAAACAGGGGGGGCGAGCAGTACTTC
TRBJ2-2 | NA | TRBV5-6 | NA | CASSSPDRGTGELFF | TGTGCCAGCAGCTCCCCGGATAGGGGGACCGGGGAGCTGTTTTTT
TRBJ1-2 | NA | TRBV19 | TRBD1 | CASTNRGRYGYTF | TGTGCCAGTACAAACAGGGGGCGATATGGCTACACCTTC
TRBJ1-2 | NA | TRBV6-5 | NA | CASSDRVSYGYTF | TGTGCCAGCAGCGACCGGGTGTCGTATGGCTACACCTTC
TRBJ2-2 | few | TRBV7-8 | TRBD1 | CASRRIAGAGTGNTGELFF | TGTGCCAGCAGACGAATCGCTGGTGCCGGGACAGGGAACACCGGGGAGCTGTTTTTT
TRBJ1-1 | once | TRBV20-1 | NA | CSASNPTTEAFF | TGCAGTGCTAGTAACCCAACTACCGAAGCTTTCTTT
TRBJ2-2 | NA | TRBV5-1 | NA | CASSPRGTSTGELFF | TGCGCCAGCAGCCCTCGGGGGACGAGCACCGGGGAGCTGTTTTTT
TRBJ1-1 | NA | TRBV5-1 | NA | CASSLLGASSEAFF | TGCGCCAGCAGCTTGCTCGGTGCTTCTTCTGAAGCTTTCTTT
TRBJ1-5 | NA | TRBV6-6 | NA | CASSSDQPQHF | TGTGCCAGCAGTTCTGATCAGCCCCAGCATTTT
TRBJ1-4 | NA | TRBV28 | NA | CASSPPTGSGEKLFF | TGTGCCAGCAGCCCGCCCACAGGGAGTGGAGAAAAACTGTTTTTT
TRBJ2-3 | NA | TRBV4-2 | NA | CASSRDYNTDTQYF | TGTGCCAGCAGTCGAGACTACAACACAGATACGCAGTATTTT
TRBJ1-1 | NA | TRBV4-1 | TRBD1 | CASRGQGGVTEAFF | TGCGCCAGCAGAGGACAGGGTGGGGTCACTGAAGCTTTCTTT
TRBJ1-5 | NA | TRBV27 | NA | CASSDSLHSNQPQHF | TGTGCCAGCAGCGACAGCCTTCATAGCAATCAGCCCCAGCATTTT
TRBJ1-6 | once | TRBV19 | NA | CASRLDRRNSPLHF | TGTGCCAGTAGATTGGACAGACGTAATTCACCCCTCCACTTT
TRBJ1-1 | NA | TRBV9 | TRBD1 | CASSPGYDRVTEAFF | TGTGCCAGCAGCCCTGGCTACGACAGGGTCACTGAAGCTTTCTTT
TRBJ1-4 | NA | TRBV4-1 | NA | CASSLSDWRLSNEKLFF | TGCGCCAGCAGCCTATCAGATTGGAGGTTATCTAATGAAAAACTGTTTTTT
TRBJ1-2 | NA | TRBV28 | TRBD1 | CASGSGQGFVNYGYTF | TGTGCCAGCGGCTCGGGACAGGGGTTTGTTAACTATGGCTACACCTTC
TRBJ1-2 | few | TRBV18 | NA | CASSPPGLKGYTF | TGTGCCAGCTCACCACCCGGACTGAAGGGCTACACCTTC
TRBJ1-2 | NA | TRBV12-3/TRBV12-4 | NA | CASSFWGGGYTF | TGTGCCAGCAGTTTTTGGGGAGGCGGCTACACCTTC
TRBJ1-5 | once | TRBV25-1 | NA | CASSAGQTRNQPQHF | TGTGCCAGCAGCGCTGGACAGACGCGCAATCAGCCCCAGCATTTT
TRBJ1-2 | NA | TRBV5-5 | TRBD1 | CASSGGTGAYYGYTF | TGTGCCAGCAGCGGAGGGACAGGGGCTTACTATGGCTACACCTTC
TRBJ2-5 | few | TRBV3-1/TRBV3-2 | NA | CASSQVEVNKFNF | TGTGCCAGCAGCCAAGTTGAGGTCAACAAGTTTAACTTC
TRBJ2-5 | NA | TRBV29-1 | TRBD1 | CSAADRGRETQYF | TGCAGCGCGGCGGACAGGGGCCGCGAGACCCAGTACTTC
TRBJ1-5 | NA | TRBV10-3 | TRBD1 | CAAGTGFDQPQHF | TGTGCCGCCGGGACAGGGTTTGATCAGCCCCAGCATTTT
TRBJ2-3 | few | TRBV2 | NA | CASSEFRGRTDTQYF | TGTGCCAGCAGTGAATTCAGGGGGAGGACAGATACGCAGTATTTT
TRBJ1-3 | NA | TRBV3-1/TRBV3-2 | NA | CATQGAGPVPLYF | TGTGCCACACAAGGGGCCGGACCCGTTCCCCTATATTTT
TRBJ1-2 | NA | TRBV23-1 | TRBD1 | CASSRIQGAYRYGYTF | TGCGCCAGCAGTCGGATACAGGGGGCCTACCGCTATGGCTACACCTTC
TRBJ1-1 | NA | TRBV7-2 | NA | CASSLRGEAFF | TGTGCCAGCAGCTTACGGGGGGAAGCTTTCTTT
TRBJ2-1 | NA | TRBV7-8 | NA | CASSLGGPSEQFF | TGTGCCAGCAGCTTGGGGGGGCCAAGTGAGCAGTTCTTC
TRBJ1-6 | NA | TRBV2 | TRBD1 | CASSRDSSSYNSPLHF | TGTGCCAGCAGCCGGGACAGTAGCTCCTATAATTCACCCCTCCACTTT
TRBJ2-2 | NA | TRBV6-5 | TRBD1 | CASRETGVGTGELFF | TGTGCCAGCAGAGAGACAGGGGTAGGCACCGGGGAGCTGTTTTTT
TRBJ1-5 | NA | TRBV12-5 | TRBD1 | CASGYTGTGNQPQHF | TGTGCTAGTGGCTATACCGGGACAGGCAATCAGCCCCAGCATTTT